This TCR beta chain was retrieved from a study of radiation and T cells in renal cell carcinoma. The table came from immunoSEQ multiplex PCR; TCRdb's copy has only in-frame clones and leaves some out. This sample has just under 150,000 clones, with around 88% found just once. Time point reported: blood 4 weeks post-SBRT, at nephrectomy. Treatment meaning: 15 Gy SBRT to primary tumor, nephrectomy 4 weeks later. Nephrectomy followed 15 Gy stereotactic body radiation by 4 weeks. After SBRT, blood was collected at 2 and 4 weeks, plus baseline. Trimming pared 3 bases from V and 3 bases from J, leaving 12 bases between. CDR3 size: 15 residues. Germline V gene lookup returns CDR1 SNHLY and CDR2 FYNNEI. Study conclusions and caveats: In blood, top tumor clones expanded by 2 weeks, shrinking by 4. Baseline intratumoral clonotype presence is unknown without pretreatment biopsies.

Turning to this clone: Its antigen remains unidentified.

The clonotype was recovered from a woman between 50 and 59 years old with renal cell carcinoma. The rearrangement uses TRBV2 and TRBJ1-5; D gene uncertain. This specimen consisted of blood, obtained from a patient whose treatment included radiotherapy and nephrectomy. The CDR3 sequence: CASSEDRSVNQPQHF. CDR3 DNA: TGTGCCAGCAGTGAGGACCGATCCGTCAATCAGCCCCAGCATTTT.